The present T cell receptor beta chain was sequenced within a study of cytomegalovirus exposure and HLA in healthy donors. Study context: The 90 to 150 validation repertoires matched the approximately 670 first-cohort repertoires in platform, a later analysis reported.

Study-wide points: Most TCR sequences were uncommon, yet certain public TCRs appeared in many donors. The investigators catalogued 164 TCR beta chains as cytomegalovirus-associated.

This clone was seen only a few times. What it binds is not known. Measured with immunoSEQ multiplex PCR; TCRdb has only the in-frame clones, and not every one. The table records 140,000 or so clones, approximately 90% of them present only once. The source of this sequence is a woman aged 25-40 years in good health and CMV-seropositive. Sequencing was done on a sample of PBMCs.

The CDR3 protein is CASSSRDGGYEQYF. CDR3 bases: TGTGCCAGCAGTTCCCGGGACGGGGGCTACGAGCAGTACTTC. The genes are TRBV28 and TRBJ2-7; D possibly corresponds to TRBD2 (6 bases). CDR3 length equals 14 residues. Deletions cut 4 bases from V and 3 bases from J, with 13 bases between. The V gene's germline CDR1 is MDHEN and CDR2 SYDVKM.